These 22 T cell receptor beta chains were sequenced from one sample in a study of T-cell reconstitution after alpha-beta-depleted transplantation in children. Researchers prepared the TCRbeta library using unique molecular identifiers, the study reports. From the PCR reads, TCRdb called clonotypes with MiXCR, one entry per CDR3 protein. Altogether around 680,000 distinct CDR3 sequences are present, roughly 17% being singletons, with the ten largest covering under 1.2%. Sequenced material: PBMCs from the stem cell graft donor, taken from the stem cell graft. These TCRs come from a human donor who donated a stem cell graft to a child with acute myeloid leukemia.

This clonotype was observed at least ten times. The rearrangement links TRBV12-3 or TRBV12-4 to TRBJ1-2; the D gene is possibly TRBD1 (6 bases). The CDR3 length is 13 residues. The ends were cut back, 11 bases at V and 8 bases at J, with 21 bases in the middle. DNA of the CDR3: TGTGCCCAACTCGGAGGGGGGATACAAGGCTACACCTTC. Amino acid sequence: CAQLGGGIQGYTF.

V is TRBV12-3 or TRBV12-4 and J is TRBJ1-1; D is unresolved. The CDR3 spans 13 residues. Trimming removed 1 base from V and 3 bases from J, with 6 bases in between. CDR3 DNA sequence: TGTGCCAGCAGTTTAGGGGCCTACACTGAAGCTTTCTTT. It yields the protein CASSLGAYTEAFF.

Ten or more counts support this clonotype. The chain recombines TRBV20-1 with TRBJ1-3, with D maybe TRBD1 (5 bases). The CDR3 runs 17 residues. The germline V gene has CDR1 DFQATT and CDR2 SNEGSKA (reference sequence). Trimming left V 0 bases short and J 3 bases short, with 18 bases between. Here the CDR3 reads CSARDSRVSSYGNTIYF. In DNA, the CDR3 is TGCAGTGCTAGAGATTCCAGGGTGAGCTCGTATGGAAACACCATATATTTT.

Notes on this clonotype: At one boundary the junction diverges from the germline segment, which might be a read error. The chain carries TRBV7-3 and TRBJ2-3, with D hard to call. The CDR3 sequence is 14 residues long. Germline CDR1 SGHTA, CDR2 FQGTGA. CDR3 protein: CASSLGLPLSTHYF. The CDR3 DNA is TGTGCCAGCAGCTTGGGCCTTCCCCTAAGTACGCATTATTTT.

This clonotype was observed many times. This chain joins TRBV12-3 or TRBV12-4 and TRBJ2-7; D tentatively reads TRBD1 or TRBD2 (5 bases each). V was trimmed by 3 bases and J by 0 bases, leaving 12 bases between them. The length of the CDR3 is 15 residues. The chain's CDR3 is CASSFHAGSSYEQYF. CDR3 DNA: TGTGCCAGCAGTTTCCATGCAGGGAGCTCCTACGAGCAGTACTTC.

The rearrangement joins TRBV11-3 to TRBJ2-1, with D hard to call. The CDR3 runs 12 residues. Germline V gene lookup returns CDR1 SGHNT and CDR2 YENEEA. V lost 5 bases and J 8 bases, leaving 10 bases between the germline ends. CDR3 nucleotides: TGTGCCAGCAGCCCGAATCACGATGAGCAGTTCTTC. Translation gives CASSPNHDEQFF.

This clonotype was seen a handful of times. This chain connects TRBV7-2 to TRBJ1-3; D unclear. The V gene's germline CDR1 is SGHTA and CDR2 FQGNSA. The length of the CDR3 is 14 residues. With 5 bases removed from V and 2 bases from J, the gap between germline ends came to 10 bases. The chain's CDR3 is CASSPRTAGNTIYF. The CDR3 DNA follows: TGTGCCAGCAGCCCCAGGACGGCTGGAAACACCATATATTTT. Filled out from reference TRBV7-2 and TRBJ1-3, the complete variable domain reads GAGVSQSPSNKVTEKGKDVELRCDPISGHTALYWYRQSLGQGLEFLIYFQGNSAPDKSGLPSDRFSAERTGGSVSTLTIQRTQQEDSAVYLCASSPRTAGNTIYFGEGSWLTVV.

This clonotype was seen many times. The chain has TRBV20-1 and TRBJ2-1, with D maybe TRBD2 (6 bases). The CDR3 totals 15 residues. V was cut by 6 bases and J by 0 bases, with 15 bases left in between. Germline CDR1 is DFQATT and CDR2 is SNEGSKA (reference sequence). The CDR3 DNA reads as TGCAGTGCGGGGGGTACTAGCAACTCCTACAATGAGCAGTTCTTC. Translation gives CSAGGTSNSYNEQFF.

As for this clonotype: A junction boundary mismatches the germline segment, possibly from a read error. The CDR3 sequence: CCARAPRRQRYEQYF. DNA of the CDR3: TGCTGTGCTAGAGCCCCCCGACGGCAACGCTACGAGCAGTACTTC. The chain links TRBV20-1 to TRBJ2-7, with D unclear. CDR1 is DFQATT and CDR2 is SNEGSKA in the germline V gene (reference sequence). This CDR3 has 15 residues.

The V gene is TRBV20-1, the J gene TRBJ1-4, with a possible D match to TRBD1 (6 bases). Germline assignment: CDR1 DFQATT and CDR2 SNEGSKA (reference sequence). This CDR3 comprises 14 residues. Trimming cost V 3 bases and J 11 bases, with 19 bases left between them. The CDR3 loop is CSARGAGATRKLFF. CDR3 DNA: TGCAGTGCTAGGGGGGCGGGGGCGACCCGGAAACTGTTTTTT.

In its sample, this clonotype was seen once. The V and J genes are TRBV7-2 and TRBJ1-1; tentatively, D is TRBD1 (5 bases). The V end lost 1 base, the J end lost 10 bases, and 13 bases lay between the germline ends. The CDR3 is 13 residues long. CDR1 is SGHTA, CDR2 FQGNSA, per germline. The CDR3 region is CASSLERGDRAFF. CDR3 nucleotide sequence: TGTGCCAGCAGCTTAGAAAGGGGAGACCGAGCTTTCTTT.

This clonotype appeared many times. The chain has TRBV7-2 and TRBJ2-3; no firm D call. There are 11 residues in the CDR3. Trimming took 7 bases from V and 2 from J, leaving 4 bases between them. From germline, CDR1 is SGHTA and CDR2 FQGNSA. CDR3 bases: TGTGCCAGCACCCTCACAGATACGCAGTATTTT. Translated: CASTLTDTQYF.

This clonotype came up many times. J is TRBJ2-3 and V is TRBV6-4; 9 positions match TRBD2. The CDR3 contains 15 residues. CDR1 is MRHNA and CDR2 is SNTAGT in the germline V gene. V was clipped by 2 bases and J by 4 bases; unmatched bases: 4. This CDR3 is CASSDVAGAPDTQYF. CDR3 coding DNA: TGTGCCAGCAGTGACGTAGCGGGGGCGCCAGATACGCAGTATTTT.

There are many counts of this clonotype. The J gene is TRBJ2-2, the V gene TRBV29-1, with D possibly TRBD1 on 5 matching bases. Trimming shortened V by 5 bases and J by 7 bases, and 11 bases separated the two germline ends. The germline gives CDR1 SQVTM, CDR2 ANQGSEA. The CDR3 loop spans 12 amino acids. As DNA, the CDR3 is TGCAGCGTTCAGGGTCTCGGCGGGGAGCTGTTTTTT. It encodes CSVQGLGGELFF.

As for this clonotype: This may be a read error, as it is one base from a much larger clone. J is TRBJ2-5 and V is TRBV4-2, with D hard to call. The germline V gene encodes CDR1 LGHNA and CDR2 YNFKEQ. The V end was cut by 1 base, the J end by 7 bases, with 7 bases between. CDR3 length: 12 residues. The CDR3 bases are TGTGCCAGCAGCCAAGCAGGTATGACCCAGTACTTC. Encoded protein: CASSQAGMTQYF.

This clonotype was recorded a few times. The V and J genes are TRBV15 and TRBJ2-2; D may be TRBD1 (5 bases). The CDR3 extends over 16 amino acids. The V gene's germline CDR1 is LNHNV and CDR2 YYDKDF (reference sequence). V lost 0 bases to trimming and J lost 5 bases, with 13 bases between them. The CDR3 here is CATSRERQGSTGELFF. In DNA form, the CDR3 reads TGTGCCACCAGCAGAGAAAGGCAGGGTAGTACCGGGGAGCTGTTTTTT.

The rearrangement joins TRBV12-3 or TRBV12-4 to TRBJ1-4; 10 bases line up with TRBD1. This CDR3 contains 15 residues. V gave up 6 bases and J gave up 8 bases; unmatched junction bases: 9. The CDR3 region is CASRQTGTGVEKLFF. In DNA form, the CDR3 reads TGTGCCAGCAGGCAAACCGGGACAGGGGTGGAAAAACTGTTTTTT.

The rearrangement links TRBV30 to TRBJ2-2; D unclear. V dropped 0 bases and J dropped 7 bases, with 12 bases sitting between them. CDR1 and CDR2 (germline): GTSNPN, SVGIG (reference sequence). This CDR3 contains 14 residues. The CDR3 DNA sequence: TGTGCCTGGAGTGTTCAGCCAACCCACGGGGAGCTGTTTTTT. Residues: CAWSVQPTHGELFF.

This clonotype occurred a few times. This chain uses TRBV5-5 with TRBJ1-1; D is uncertain. V gave up 4 bases and J gave up 8 bases, with 9 bases separating them. The CDR3 runs to 11 residues. The germline CDR1 and CDR2 sequences are SGHKS and YYEKEE (reference sequence). The CDR3 coding sequence is TGTGCCAGCAGCCCCCATCAGGAAGCTTTCTTT. Its protein product is CASSPHQEAFF. Combining the CDR3 with reference TRBV5-5 and TRBJ1-1 gives the whole variable domain DAGVTQSPTHLIKTRGQQVTLRCSPISGHKSVSWYQQVLGQGPQFIFQYYEKEERGRGNFPDRFSARQFPNYSSELNVNALLLGDSALYLCASSPHQEAFFGQGTRLTVV.

V is TRBV11-2 and J is TRBJ1-1; no clear D gene. The V and J ends lost 2 bases and 7 bases respectively, with 5 bases between them. CDR3 length equals 11 residues. Germline assignment: CDR1 SGHAT and CDR2 FQNNGV. CDR3 loop: CASSLLLEAFF. The CDR3 DNA reads as TGTGCCAGCAGCTTACTTCTTGAAGCTTTCTTT.

This clonotype was recorded many times. V and J are TRBV4-3 and TRBJ1-1; D is perhaps TRBD1 (6 bases). V was trimmed by 0 bases and J by 2 bases, leaving 22 bases between them. Germline loops: CDR1 LGHNA, CDR2 YSLEER. The CDR3 spans 19 residues. CDR3 in DNA: TGCGCCAGCAGCCAAGATCGTGGACAGTCTTATTTCGCAAACACTGAAGCTTTCTTT. It is translated as CASSQDRGQSYFANTEAFF.

This clonotype has a count of ten or more. V usage is TRBV20-1 and J usage is TRBJ1-6; tentative D call: TRBD1 (5 bases). The CDR3 sequence is 15 residues long. Germline V CDR1 and CDR2: DFQATT, SNEGSKA (reference sequence). Trimming took 1 base from V and 5 from J, leaving 12 bases between them. CDR3 nucleotides: TGCAGTGCTAGAGTGGGGACGGGAAATAATTCACCCCTCCACTTT. This sequence encodes CSARVGTGNNSPLHF.